What follows are 11 T cell receptor beta chains derived from one specimen sequenced in a study of brain T cells in children with intractable seizures. Clones were sequenced by immunoSEQ multiplex PCR, and TCRdb holds only the in-frame ones, with some missing. The data show 340,000 or so clones, 85% to 95% seen once. Time point denoted: blood from clinic visit 5 months post-surgery; TSC patient then seizure free. The material sequenced was peripheral blood, taken 4 to 6 months after surgery. These receptors were taken from a boy under two years old with tuberous sclerosis and intractable seizures.

This chain joins TRBV27 and TRBJ1-1, with 10 nucleotides matching TRBD1. Germline CDR1 reads MNHEY; CDR2 reads SMNVEV (reference sequence). The ends lost 6 bases at V and 0 bases at J; junction bases unmatched: 7. The CDR3 sequence is 16 residues long. CDR3 sequence (DNA): TGTGCCAGCAGACTCTTGGGGACAGGGGTGAACACTGAAGCTTTCTTT. This sequence encodes CASRLLGTGVNTEAFF.

This rearrangement joins TRBV24-1 to TRBJ2-5; D is possibly TRBD2 (6 bases). The CDR3 totals 16 residues. Germline-derived CDR1 and CDR2 are KGHDR and SFDVKD. Trimming cost V 2 bases and J 2 bases, with 14 bases left between them. In nucleotides, the CDR3 is TGTGCCACCAGTGATTCGTCAGTGGGGGGACAAGAGACCCAGTACTTC. This sequence encodes CATSDSSVGGQETQYF.

The chain recombines TRBV12-3 or TRBV12-4 with TRBJ1-2, with 10 bases that match TRBD1. After removal of 6 bases from V and 2 bases from J, the junction contained 0 bases not matched to a gene. The CDR3 runs to 13 residues. The CDR3 coding sequence is TGTGCCAGCAGGACAGGGGGCAACTATGGCTACACCTTC. Amino acids: CASRTGGNYGYTF.

The chain employs TRBV4-1 and TRBJ1-3, with a weak D call TRBD1 (6 bases). This CDR3 has 14 amino acids. The ends were cut back, 4 bases at V and 4 bases at J, with 11 bases in the middle. Germline lookup yields CDR1 MGHRA and CDR2 YSYEKL. Here the CDR3 DNA reads TGCGCCAGCAGCCCAGGGGTGGGGGGAAACACCATATATTTT. Its translation: CASSPGVGGNTIYF.

In nucleotides, the CDR3 is TGCAGTGCTAGACGAGCAGGTGAAGCTTTCTTT. It encodes CSARRAGEAFF. This rearrangement joins TRBV20-1 to TRBJ1-1; D is ambiguous. The CDR3 has 11 residues. Deletions cut 2 bases from V and 7 bases from J, with 8 bases between. Germline V gene lookup returns CDR1 DFQATT and CDR2 SNEGSKA (reference sequence).

As DNA, the CDR3 is TGTGCCAGTAGTGTTACAGGGTTCGCCGGCACAAAATCGGATCAGCCCCAGCATTTT. Its protein product is CASSVTGFAGTKSDQPQHF. The rearrangement links TRBV19 to TRBJ1-5; D possibly corresponds to TRBD1 (6 bases). With 5 bases removed from V and 5 bases from J, the gap between germline ends came to 28 bases. CDR1 is LNHDA and CDR2 is SQIVND in the germline V gene (reference sequence). The CDR3 is 19 amino acids.

Here the CDR3 DNA reads TGTGCCAGTAGTCTGGGCGGGAGGACAGATACGCAGTATTTT. Its translation is CASSLGGRTDTQYF. This chain links TRBV19 with TRBJ2-3; 8 nucleotides match TRBD2. V lost 5 bases and J lost 3; bases outside the gene matches: 4. CDR3 length: 14 residues. The V gene's germline CDR1 is LNHDA and CDR2 SQIVND (reference sequence).

V is TRBV3-1 (or the pseudogene TRBV3-2) and J is TRBJ1-1; D gene uncertain. The V end was cut by 0 bases, the J end by 1 base, with 6 bases between. CDR1 is LGHDT, CDR2 YNNKEL, per germline (reference sequence). The CDR3 extends over 14 amino acids. This chain's CDR3 is CASSQEGSNTEAFF. DNA of the CDR3: TGTGCCAGCAGCCAAGAGGGGTCGAACACTGAAGCTTTCTTT.

V gene TRBV24-1 combines with J gene TRBJ2-2; 15 nucleotides align to TRBD2. The CDR3 length is 18 residues. V lost 3 bases to trimming and J lost 3 bases; unmatched junction nucleotides: 4. In germline, CDR1 is KGHDR, CDR2 SFDVKD. This CDR3 reads CATSDPGLAGGYTGELFF. The DNA of the CDR3 is TGTGCCACCAGTGATCCCGGACTAGCGGGAGGGTACACCGGGGAGCTGTTTTTT.

Only one count was recorded for this clone. The V and J genes are TRBV11-3 and TRBJ2-3; TRBD2 aligns across 11 bases. V lost 3 bases, J lost 3 bases, and 5 bases stayed unmatched. The CDR3 is 16 residues long. Germline V gene lookup returns CDR1 SGHNT and CDR2 YENEEA. In DNA, the CDR3 is TGTGCCAGCAGCTTTGGTGCTAGCGGGAGGACAGATACGCAGTATTTT. Protein product: CASSFGASGRTDTQYF. The entire variable domain, with the rest obtained from reference TRBV11-3 and TRBJ2-3, is as follows: EAGVVQSPRYKIIEKKQPVAFWCNPISGHNTLYWYLQNLGQGPELLIRYENEEAVDDSQLPKDRFSAERLKGVDSTLKIQPAELGDSAVYLCASSFGASGRTDTQYFGPGTRLTVL.

V is TRBV14 and J is TRBJ2-7, with 8 nucleotides matching TRBD1. The V segment lost 4 bases and the J segment 2 bases; nucleotides outside the gene matches: 4. The CDR3 is made up of 14 amino acids. Per the germline V gene, CDR1 is SGHDN and CDR2 is FVKESK. DNA for the CDR3: TGTGCCAGCAGCCCAGGGACAGGTCCCTACGAGCAGTACTTC. Protein: CASSPGTGPYEQYF.